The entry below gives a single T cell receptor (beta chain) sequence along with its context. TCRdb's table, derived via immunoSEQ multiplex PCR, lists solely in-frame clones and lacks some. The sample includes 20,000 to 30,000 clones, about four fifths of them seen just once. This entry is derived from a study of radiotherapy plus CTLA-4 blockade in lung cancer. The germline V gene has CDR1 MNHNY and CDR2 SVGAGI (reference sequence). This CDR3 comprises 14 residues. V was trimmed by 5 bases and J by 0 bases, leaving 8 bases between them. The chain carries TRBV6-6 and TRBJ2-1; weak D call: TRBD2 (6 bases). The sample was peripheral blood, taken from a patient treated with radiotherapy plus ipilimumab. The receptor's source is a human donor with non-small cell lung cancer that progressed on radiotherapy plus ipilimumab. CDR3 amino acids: CASSAGSSYNEQFF. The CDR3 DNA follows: TGTGCCAGCAGTGCGGGGAGCTCCTACAATGAGCAGTTCTTC.